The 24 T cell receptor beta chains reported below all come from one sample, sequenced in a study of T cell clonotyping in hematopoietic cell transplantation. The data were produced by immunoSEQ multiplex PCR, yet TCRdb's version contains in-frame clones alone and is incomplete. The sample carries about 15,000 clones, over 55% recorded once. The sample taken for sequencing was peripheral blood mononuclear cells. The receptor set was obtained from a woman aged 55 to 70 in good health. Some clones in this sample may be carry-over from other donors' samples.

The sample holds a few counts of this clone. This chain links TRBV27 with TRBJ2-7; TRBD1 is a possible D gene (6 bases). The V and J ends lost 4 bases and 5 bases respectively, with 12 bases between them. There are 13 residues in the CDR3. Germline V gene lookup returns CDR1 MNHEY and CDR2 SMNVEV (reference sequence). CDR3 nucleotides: TGTGCCAGCAGTTCAAACAGGGTCCACGAGCAGTACTTC. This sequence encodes CASSSNRVHEQYF.

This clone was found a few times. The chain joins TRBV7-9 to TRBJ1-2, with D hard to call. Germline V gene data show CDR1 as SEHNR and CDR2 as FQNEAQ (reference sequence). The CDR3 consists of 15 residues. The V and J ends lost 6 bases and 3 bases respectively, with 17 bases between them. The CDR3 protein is CASSGVGKLDYGYTF. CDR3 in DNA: TGTGCCAGCAGTGGTGTCGGCAAGCTTGACTATGGCTACACCTTC.

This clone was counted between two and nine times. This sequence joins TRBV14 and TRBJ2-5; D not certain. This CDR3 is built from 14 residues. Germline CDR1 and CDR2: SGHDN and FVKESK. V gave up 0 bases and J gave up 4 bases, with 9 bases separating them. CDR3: CASSQDRFGETQYF. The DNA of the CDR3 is TGTGCCAGCAGCCAAGATCGTTTCGGAGAGACCCAGTACTTC.

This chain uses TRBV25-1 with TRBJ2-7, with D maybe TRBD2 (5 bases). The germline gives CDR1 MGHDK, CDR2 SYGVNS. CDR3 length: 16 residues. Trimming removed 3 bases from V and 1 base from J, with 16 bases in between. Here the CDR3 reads CASSDQAGTSSYEQYF. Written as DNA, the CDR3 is TGTGCCAGCAGTGATCAGGCGGGTACAAGTTCCTACGAGCAGTACTTC.

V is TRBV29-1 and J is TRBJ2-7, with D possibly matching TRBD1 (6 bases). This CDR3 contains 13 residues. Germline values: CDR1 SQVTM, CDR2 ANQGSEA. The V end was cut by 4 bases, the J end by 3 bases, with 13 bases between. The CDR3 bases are TGCAGCGTTGTGGCAGGGGTTTACTACGAGCAGTACTTC. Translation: CSVVAGVYYEQYF.

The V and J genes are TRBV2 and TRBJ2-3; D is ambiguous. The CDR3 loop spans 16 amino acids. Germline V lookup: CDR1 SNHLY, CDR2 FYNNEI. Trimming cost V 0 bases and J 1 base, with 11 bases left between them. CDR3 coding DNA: TGTGCCAGCAGTGAAGCGGGCGGTAGGGGCACAGATACGCAGTATTTT. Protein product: CASSEAGGRGTDTQYF. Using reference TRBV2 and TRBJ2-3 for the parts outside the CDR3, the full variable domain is EPEVTQTPSHQVTQMGQEVILRCVPISNHLYFYWYRQILGQKVEFLVSFYNNEISEKSEIFDDQFSVERPDGSNFTLKIRSTKLEDSAMYFCASSEAGGRGTDTQYFGPGTRLTVL.

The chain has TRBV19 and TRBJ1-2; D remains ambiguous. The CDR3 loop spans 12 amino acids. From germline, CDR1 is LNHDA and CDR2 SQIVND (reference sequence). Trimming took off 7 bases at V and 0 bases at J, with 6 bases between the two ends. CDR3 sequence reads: CASTAANYGYTF. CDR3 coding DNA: TGTGCCAGTACCGCCGCTAACTATGGCTACACCTTC.

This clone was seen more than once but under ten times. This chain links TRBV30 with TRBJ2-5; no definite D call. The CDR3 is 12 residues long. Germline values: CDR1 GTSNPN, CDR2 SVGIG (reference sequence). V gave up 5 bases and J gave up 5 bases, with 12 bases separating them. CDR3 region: CAWGPHPETQYF. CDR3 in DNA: TGTGCCTGGGGACCCCACCCGGAGACCCAGTACTTC. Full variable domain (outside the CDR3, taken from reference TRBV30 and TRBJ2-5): SQTIHQWPATLVQPVGSPLSLECTVEGTSNPNLYWYRQAAGRGLQLLFYSVGIGQISSEVPQNLSASRPQDRQFILSSKKLLLSDSGFYLCAWGPHPETQYFGPGTRLLVL.

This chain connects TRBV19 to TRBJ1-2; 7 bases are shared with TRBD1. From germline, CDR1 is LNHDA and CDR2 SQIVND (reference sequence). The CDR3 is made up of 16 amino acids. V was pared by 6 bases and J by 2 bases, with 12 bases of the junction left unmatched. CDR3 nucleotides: TGTGCCAGTAGACTCCCAGGGCAACAGGGGAACTATGGCTACACCTTC. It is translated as CASRLPGQQGNYGYTF.

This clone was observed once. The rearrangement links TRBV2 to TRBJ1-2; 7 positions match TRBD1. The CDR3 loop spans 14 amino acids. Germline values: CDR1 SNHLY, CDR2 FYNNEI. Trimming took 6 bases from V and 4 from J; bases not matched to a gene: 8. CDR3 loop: CASRGRGSSYGYTF. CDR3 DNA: TGTGCCAGCAGAGGCAGGGGGAGCAGCTATGGCTACACCTTC.

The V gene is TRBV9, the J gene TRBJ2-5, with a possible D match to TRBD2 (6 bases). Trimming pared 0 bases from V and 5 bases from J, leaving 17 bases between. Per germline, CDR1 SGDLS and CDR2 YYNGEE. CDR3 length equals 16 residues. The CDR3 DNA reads TGTGCCAGCAGCGTAGCGGGGGTAAACCAAATGGAGACCCAGTACTTC. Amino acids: CASSVAGVNQMETQYF.

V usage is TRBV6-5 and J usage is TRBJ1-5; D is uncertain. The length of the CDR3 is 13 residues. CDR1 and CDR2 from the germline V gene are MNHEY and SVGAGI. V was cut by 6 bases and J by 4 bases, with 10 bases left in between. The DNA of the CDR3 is TGTGCCAGCAGCGCGGGAAGGAATCAGCCCCAGCATTTT. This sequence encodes CASSAGRNQPQHF.

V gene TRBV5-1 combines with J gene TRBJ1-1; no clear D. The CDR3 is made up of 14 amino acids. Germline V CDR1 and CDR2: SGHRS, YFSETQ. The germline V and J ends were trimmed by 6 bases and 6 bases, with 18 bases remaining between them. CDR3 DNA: TGCGCCAGCAAGATAATCATTGGGGAAGCTGAAGCTTTCTTT. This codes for CASKIIIGEAEAFF.

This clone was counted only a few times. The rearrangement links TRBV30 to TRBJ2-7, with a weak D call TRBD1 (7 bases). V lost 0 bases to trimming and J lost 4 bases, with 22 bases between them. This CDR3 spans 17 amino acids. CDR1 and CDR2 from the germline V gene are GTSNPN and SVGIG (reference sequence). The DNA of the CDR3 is TGTGCCTGGAGTGTACCACAGGGGCGGGGAGCACCGTACGAGCAGTACTTC. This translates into CAWSVPQGRGAPYEQYF.

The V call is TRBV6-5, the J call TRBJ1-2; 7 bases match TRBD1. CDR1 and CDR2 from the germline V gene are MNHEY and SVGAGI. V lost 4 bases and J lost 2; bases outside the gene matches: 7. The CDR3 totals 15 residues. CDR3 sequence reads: CASSSRGQLNYGYTF. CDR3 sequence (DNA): TGTGCCAGCAGTTCTAGGGGACAGTTAAACTATGGCTACACCTTC.

The CDR3 spells CAWSGARESPLHF. The CDR3 nucleotides read TGTGCCTGGAGCGGAGCCCGGGAGTCACCCCTCCACTTT. The chain combines TRBV30 with TRBJ1-6; D is unresolved. V was clipped by 3 bases and J by 10 bases, with 13 bases between them. Germline V CDR1 and CDR2: GTSNPN, SVGIG (reference sequence). CDR3 length equals 13 residues.

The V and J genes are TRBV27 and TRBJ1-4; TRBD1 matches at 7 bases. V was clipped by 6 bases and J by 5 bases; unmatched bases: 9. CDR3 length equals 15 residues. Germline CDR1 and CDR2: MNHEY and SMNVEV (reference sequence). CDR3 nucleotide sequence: TGTGCCAGCAGCAGGGGGGGGTGGGAAAATGAAAAACTGTTTTTT. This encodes CASSRGGWENEKLFF.

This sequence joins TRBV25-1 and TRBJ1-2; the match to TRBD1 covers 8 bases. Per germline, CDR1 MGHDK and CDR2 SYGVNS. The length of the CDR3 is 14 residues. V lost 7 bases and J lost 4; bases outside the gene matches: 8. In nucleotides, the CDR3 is TGTGCCAGCACCGCAGGGGGCGGGGGCTATGGCTACACCTTC. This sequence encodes CASTAGGGGYGYTF.

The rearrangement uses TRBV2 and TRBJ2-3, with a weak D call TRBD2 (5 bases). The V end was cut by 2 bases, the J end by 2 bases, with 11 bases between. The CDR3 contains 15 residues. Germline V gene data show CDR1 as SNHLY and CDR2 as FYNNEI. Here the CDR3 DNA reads TGTGCCAGCAGTGAAATCGCTAGCAACACAGATACGCAGTATTTT. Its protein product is CASSEIASNTDTQYF.

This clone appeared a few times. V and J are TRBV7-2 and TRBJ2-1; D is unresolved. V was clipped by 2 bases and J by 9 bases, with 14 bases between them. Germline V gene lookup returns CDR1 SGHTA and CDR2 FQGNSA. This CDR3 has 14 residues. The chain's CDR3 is CASSLRLVYGEQFF. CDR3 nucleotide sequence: TGTGCCAGCAGCTTACGGTTAGTATATGGTGAGCAGTTCTTC.

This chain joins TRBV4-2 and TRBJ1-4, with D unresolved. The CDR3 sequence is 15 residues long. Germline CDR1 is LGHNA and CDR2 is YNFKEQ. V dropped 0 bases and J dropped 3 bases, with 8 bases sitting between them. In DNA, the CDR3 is TGTGCCAGCAGCCAAGAGCTGGGTTCTAATGAAAAACTGTTTTTT. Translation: CASSQELGSNEKLFF.

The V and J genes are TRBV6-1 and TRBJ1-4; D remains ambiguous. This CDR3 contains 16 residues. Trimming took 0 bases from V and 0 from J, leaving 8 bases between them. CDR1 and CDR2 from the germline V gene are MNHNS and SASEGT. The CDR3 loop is CASSEATAATNEKLFF. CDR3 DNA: TGTGCCAGCAGTGAAGCAACGGCGGCAACTAATGAAAAACTGTTTTTT.

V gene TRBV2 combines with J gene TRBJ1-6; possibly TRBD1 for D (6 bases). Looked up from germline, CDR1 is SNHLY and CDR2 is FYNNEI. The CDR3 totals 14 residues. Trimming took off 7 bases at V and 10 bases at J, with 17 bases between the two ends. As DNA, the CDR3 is TGTGCCAGCAACCAACAGGGCGTTTACTCACCCCTCCACTTT. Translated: CASNQQGVYSPLHF.

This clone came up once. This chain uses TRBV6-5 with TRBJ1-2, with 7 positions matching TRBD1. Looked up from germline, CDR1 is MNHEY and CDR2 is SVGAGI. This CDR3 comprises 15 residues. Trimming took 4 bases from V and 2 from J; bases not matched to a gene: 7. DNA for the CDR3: TGTGCCAGCAGTTCCGGGGGACAGAGCAACTATGGCTACACCTTC. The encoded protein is CASSSGGQSNYGYTF.